The rows below give T cell receptor beta chains drawn from one sample of a study of T cells after yellow fever vaccination. TCRdb used MiXCR to reprocess the 5' RACE reads, holding one entry per CDR3 protein. There are more than 35,000 distinct CDR3 sequences in the sample; 6.8% occur only once, and over 12% lies in the top ten. The source was CD8+ T cells not binding an NS4B(214-222) dextramer, sorted from PBMCs, collected 45 days after the yellow fever booster vaccination. Source of these receptors: a man aged 25-45 years who received the YFV17D yellow fever vaccine. Each CDR3 is given with its conserved first and last residue. A D gene is named only where the DNA matches it firmly. Some rows have no size entry. The others give once, few or many, or a class for an expanded clone.

.,TRBJ2-1,TRBD2,TRBV28,TGTGCCAGCAGTTTGTCGGGACTAGCGGGAGGATCGAACAATGAGCAGTTCTTC,CASSLSGLAGGSNNEQFF
many,TRBJ2-2,.,TRBV6-2/TRBV6-3,TGTGCCAGCCGGAGACAGGCCTACACCGGGGAGCTGTTTTTT,CASRRQAYTGELFF
many,TRBJ2-5,.,TRBV7-6,TGTGCCAGCAGCTCCGTGGGCCAAGAGACCCAGTACTTC,CASSSVGQETQYF
many,TRBJ2-4,TRBD2,TRBV11-1,TGTGCCAGCAGCTTAGAAGCGGGCGCGGGAGGGGACAAAAACATTCAGTACTTC,CASSLEAGAGGDKNIQYF
many,TRBJ2-3,.,TRBV7-8,TGTGCCAGCAGCCTGACTCCAGATACGCAGTATTTT,CASSLTPDTQYF
many,TRBJ2-1,.,TRBV20-1,TGCAGTGCTAGAGACTTAGGGACTCCCTACAATGAGCAGTTCTTC,CSARDLGTPYNEQFF
many,TRBJ2-2,.,TRBV6-5,TGTGCCAGCAGTTACTCGACTTCGAACACCGGGGAGCTGTTTTTT,CASSYSTSNTGELFF
.,TRBJ2-7,.,TRBV16,TGTGCCAGCACCACCACAGAGACCTACGAGCAGTACTTC,CASTTTETYEQYF
.,TRBJ2-7,.,TRBV13,TGTGCCAGCAGCTTGTCAGAGATTGACGAGCAGTACTTC,CASSLSEIDEQYF
many,TRBJ2-1,.,TRBV27,TGTGCCAGCAGTTTAGGGGTATTCGGGAGCAACTATGAGCAGTTCTTC,CASSLGVFGSNYEQFF
many,TRBJ2-2,.,TRBV12-3/TRBV12-4,TGTGCCAGCAGTCCCCAGGGAGCCGGGGAGCTGTTTTTT,CASSPQGAGELFF
many,TRBJ2-3,.,TRBV13,TGTGCCAGCAGCCACACAGATACGCAGTATTTT,CASSHTDTQYF
many,TRBJ1-1,.,TRBV10-3,TGTGCCATCAGTGAGTCCGAACGGGAAATGAACACTGAAGCTTTCTTT,CAISESEREMNTEAFF
many,TRBJ1-4,.,TRBV20-1,TGCAGTGCTAGGGATTCAAGCTCCGGCACAACTAATGAAAAACTGTTTTTT,CSARDSSSGTTNEKLFF
.,TRBJ2-1,TRBD1,TRBV20-1,TGCAGTGCTGCCGGGACAGGGGTTGGCAATGAGCAGTTCTTC,CSAAGTGVGNEQFF
many,TRBJ2-7,.,TRBV27,TGTGCCAGCAGTTTATCATGGCAGGTACTCTACGAGCAGTACTTC,CASSLSWQVLYEQYF
.,TRBJ1-6,.,TRBV7-9,TGTGCCAGCGAGGCCGGCTATAATTCACCCCTCCACTTT,CASEAGYNSPLHF
.,TRBJ2-3,TRBD2,TRBV12-3/TRBV12-4,TGTGCCAGCACCTCCCAGGAGCGGGATGGTGTGGGCACAGATACGCAGTATTTT,CASTSQERDGVGTDTQYF
many,TRBJ1-5,.,TRBV27,TGTGCCAGCAGTATGACAAGTTATAGCAATCAGCCCCAGCATTTT,CASSMTSYSNQPQHF
many,TRBJ2-2,.,TRBV11-2,TGTGCCAGCAGCTCCGCGGGCCAGTACACCGGGGAGCTGTTTTTT,CASSSAGQYTGELFF
few,TRBJ2-1,.,TRBV5-1,TGCGCCAGCAGCTTGTCCCTCGGGTTGACCTACAATGAGCAGTTCTTC,CASSLSLGLTYNEQFF
.,TRBJ1-5,TRBD1,TRBV25-1,TGTGCCAGCAGTCTTACAGGGGACAATCAGCCCCAGCATTTT,CASSLTGDNQPQHF
few,TRBJ2-7,.,TRBV20-1,TGCAGTCTAGACCGAGCTGGGCGTTACGAGCAGTACTTC,CSLDRAGRYEQYF
many,TRBJ2-1,TRBD2,TRBV7-2,TGTGCCAGCAGCAGATGGACTAGCCAGCTCGATGAGCAGTTCTTC,CASSRWTSQLDEQFF
many,TRBJ2-2,.,TRBV21-1,TGTGCCAGCAGCATTAAGACGGGACAGGGGCCTCCTCTTGGTTACCGGGAGCTGTTTTTT,CASSIKTGQGPPLGYRELFF
many,TRBJ2-7,TRBD1,TRBV6-1,TGTGCCAGCACCAACACTAATACAGGGGACTCCTACGAGCAGTACTTC,CASTNTNTGDSYEQYF